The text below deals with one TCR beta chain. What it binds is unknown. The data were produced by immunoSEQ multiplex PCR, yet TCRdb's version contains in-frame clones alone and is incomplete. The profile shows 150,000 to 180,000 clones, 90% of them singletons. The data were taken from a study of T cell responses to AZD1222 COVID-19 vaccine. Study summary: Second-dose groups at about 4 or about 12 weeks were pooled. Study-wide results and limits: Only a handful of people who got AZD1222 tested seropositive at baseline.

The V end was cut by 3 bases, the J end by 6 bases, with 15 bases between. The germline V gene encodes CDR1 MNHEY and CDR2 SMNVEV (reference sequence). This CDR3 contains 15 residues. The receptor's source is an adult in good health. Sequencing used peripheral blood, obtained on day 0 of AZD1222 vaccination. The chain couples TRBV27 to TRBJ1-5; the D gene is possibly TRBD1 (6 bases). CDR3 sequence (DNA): TGTGCCAGCAGTTTGACCCAGGGGTCTGGTCAGCCCCAGCATTTT. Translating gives CASSLTQGSGQPQHF.